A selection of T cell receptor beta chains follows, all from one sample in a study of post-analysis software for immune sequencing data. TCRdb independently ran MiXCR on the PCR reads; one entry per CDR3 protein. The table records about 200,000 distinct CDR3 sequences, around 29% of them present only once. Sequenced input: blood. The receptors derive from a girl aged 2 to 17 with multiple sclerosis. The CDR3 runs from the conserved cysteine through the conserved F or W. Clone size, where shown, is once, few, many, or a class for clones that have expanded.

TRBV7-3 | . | CASSLSPQNTEAFF
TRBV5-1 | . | CASSIGRGGRYPSPLHF
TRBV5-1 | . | CASSPRTSGRLDTQYF
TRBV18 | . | CASSQTTGTGLMNTEAFF
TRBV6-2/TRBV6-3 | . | CASRDYVGYTF
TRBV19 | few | CASSMGRGRDEQYF
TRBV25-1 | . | CASSEFVASGSYEQYF
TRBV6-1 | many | CASSEVVGIGANVLTF
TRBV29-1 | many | CSVADPRESNEKLFF
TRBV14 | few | CASSQARGPTEQFF
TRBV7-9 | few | CASSSWTLSNTEAFF
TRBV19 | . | CASSIPGTLNYGYTF
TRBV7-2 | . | CASSTSSGQETQYF
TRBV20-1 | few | CSAIKGLAGADEQFF
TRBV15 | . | CATSSTGQGRTGELFF
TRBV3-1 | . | CASSQAGTSGSRYEQFF
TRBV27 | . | CASSFRVGQPQHF
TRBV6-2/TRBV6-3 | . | CASSPVRKTSGSTDTQYF
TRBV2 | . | CASRQTGPEGEQYF
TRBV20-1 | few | CSATDGGPYEQYF
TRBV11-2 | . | CASSLGAYTEAFF
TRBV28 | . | CASSLPGGSQPQHF
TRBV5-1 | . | CASSFPSGANALTF
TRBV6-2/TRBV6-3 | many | CASRDTYEQYF
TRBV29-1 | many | CSVSPSGSLGETQYF
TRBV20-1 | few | CSARREGGYQPQHF
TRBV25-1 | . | CASSETRTGTYEQYF
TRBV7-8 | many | CASSLGQGRTPEQFF
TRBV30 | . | CAWNVSRTVPYEQYF
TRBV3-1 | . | CASSHEILRDRVCEQYF
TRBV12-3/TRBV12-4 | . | CASSFRQGRTDAQYF
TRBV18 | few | CASSSDRGLNEQYF
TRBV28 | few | CASSFLGQGIFGGHQPQHF
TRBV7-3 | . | CASSLLGGSTEAFF
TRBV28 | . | CASSRSLSWGYTF
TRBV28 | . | CASSLRQGPSTNQPQHF
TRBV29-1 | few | CSAPDRGNTEAFF
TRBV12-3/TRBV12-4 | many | CASRIMNTEAFF
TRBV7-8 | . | CASSPAGQGVRNEQFF
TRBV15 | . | CATSRESAGQGVAYGYTF
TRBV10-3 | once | CAISESGGRANEKRFF
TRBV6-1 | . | CASSLRTQSYEQYF
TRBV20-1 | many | CSASGSSYEQYF
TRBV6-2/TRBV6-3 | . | CASSYGQETQYF
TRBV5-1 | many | CASSLGQEGLDEQFF
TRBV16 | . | CASSHPPGQGFEQYF
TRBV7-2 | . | CASSVEPNSYNEQYF
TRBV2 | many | CASSSQISGNEQFF
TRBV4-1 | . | CASSHQGATNEKLFF